The 27 T cell receptor beta chains below were found in one sample sequenced in a study of T cell repertoires in cytomegalovirus infection. One entry per CDR3 protein, called by TCRdb with MiXCR from the reads. The sample lists about 770,000 distinct CDR3 sequences, under 35% occurring once. For these TCRs, the target antigens are not known. Sequencing was performed on cultured CD8+ T cells from PBMCs, taken from culture after CMV antigen stimulation. Every receptor here comes from a human donor in good health (CMV status not recorded). Some clones in this sample may be carry-over from other donors' samples.

The chain combines TRBV12-5 with TRBJ2-5, with D perhaps assigned TRBD1 or TRBD2 (5 bases each). V lost 4 bases, J lost 5 bases, and 20 bases lay in between. The germline V gene encodes CDR1 LGHNT and CDR2 FRNRAP. This CDR3 is 16 amino acids long. The chain's CDR3 is CASGWDLGDAQETQYF. The CDR3 DNA reads TGTGCTAGTGGTTGGGATCTTGGGGACGCGCAGGAGACCCAGTACTTC.

This clonotype was seen more than once but under ten times. The chain links TRBV5-1 to TRBJ1-1; 11 bases are shared with TRBD1. This CDR3 has 16 residues. In germline, CDR1 is SGHRS, CDR2 YFSETQ. J lost 1 base, V lost 4 bases, and 6 bases had no gene match. CDR3 DNA sequence: TGCGCCAGCAGCCTCGGGACAGGGGGTAAGAACACTGAAGCTTTCTTT. This codes for CASSLGTGGKNTEAFF.

The chain couples TRBV6-1 to TRBJ2-1; 10 bases fit TRBD2. V was clipped by 5 bases and J by 7 bases; unmatched bases: 14. CDR1 and CDR2 from the germline V gene are MNHNS and SASEGT. CDR3 size: 17 residues. The CDR3 sequence is CASSQTLAGAPSNEQFF. The CDR3, as DNA: TGTGCCAGCAGTCAAACTCTAGCGGGGGCCCCTAGTAATGAGCAGTTCTTC.

This chain uses TRBV27 with TRBJ2-1; TRBD2 is a possible D gene (6 bases). The length of the CDR3 is 15 residues. From germline, CDR1 is MNHEY and CDR2 SMNVEV (reference sequence). Trimming removed 6 bases at V and 3 bases at J, with 15 bases between. CDR3 sequence reads: CASRPAGIIYNEQFF. CDR3 nucleotides: TGTGCCAGCAGACCCGCGGGGATCATCTACAATGAGCAGTTCTTC.

The CDR3 sequence: CASRFRGALHF. CDR3 DNA sequence: TGTGCCAGCAGATTCAGGGGGGCCCTCCACTTT. The chain is built from TRBV6-5 and TRBJ1-6, with 7 bases fitting TRBD1. The germline CDR1 and CDR2 sequences are MNHEY and SVGAGI. The junction had 4 bases not matched to a gene; V was cut back by 6 bases and J by 14 bases. The CDR3 runs to 11 residues.

At least ten counts were recorded for this clonotype. The CDR3, as DNA: TGTGCCAGCAGCATTTTACGTAGACAGCTGAACACTGAAGCTTTCTTT. Its protein is CASSILRRQLNTEAFF. The J gene is TRBJ1-1, the V gene TRBV7-8; D might be TRBD1 (5 bases). Germline CDR1 is SGHVS and CDR2 is FQNEAQ. The CDR3 has 16 residues. V lost 5 bases, J lost 0 bases, and 16 bases lay in between.

CDR3 in amino acids: CASGLPSRDNEQFF. The DNA for the CDR3 is TGTGCTAGTGGTTTGCCAAGCAGGGACAATGAGCAGTTCTTC. The rearrangement links TRBV12-5 to TRBJ2-1, with D possibly being TRBD1 (5 bases). Germline CDR1 and CDR2: LGHNT and FRNRAP. This CDR3 contains 14 residues. The germline V and J ends were trimmed by 2 bases and 5 bases, with 10 bases remaining between them.

This clonotype was found many times. The chain employs TRBV7-2 and TRBJ1-5, with TRBD1 identical over 9 bases. This CDR3 is built from 20 residues. Germline values: CDR1 SGHTA, CDR2 FQGNSA. With V trimmed by 5 bases and J by 5 bases, 22 bases remained unmatched. CDR3 bases: TGTGCCAGCAGCCGCGGCCGGGACAGGGATTTGTGGGGGGGATATCAGCCCCAGCATTTT. Translation: CASSRGRDRDLWGGYQPQHF.

In this sample, this clonotype turned up a few times. This chain uses TRBV12-3 or TRBV12-4 with TRBJ1-3; TRBD1 might be the D (5 bases). The CDR3 has 16 residues. Trimming took off 5 bases at V and 5 bases at J, with 19 bases between the two ends. The CDR3 sequence: CASSPKGHPQRNTIYF. CDR3 sequence (DNA): TGTGCCAGCAGTCCGAAAGGACATCCCCAACGAAACACCATATATTTT.

V is TRBV6-2 or TRBV6-3 and J is TRBJ2-7; D not resolved. V was pared by 5 bases and J by 3 bases, with 23 bases between. The CDR3 totals 17 residues. The germline V gene has CDR1 MNHEY and CDR2 SVGEGT. This chain's CDR3 is CASSPPIRLLNLYEQYV. The CDR3 DNA is TGTGCCAGCAGTCCCCCTATTCGGCTCTTGAACCTCTACGAGCAGTACGTC.

This clonotype was counted once. The chain recombines TRBV4-1 with TRBJ2-7; D may be TRBD2 (5 bases). The CDR3 length is 13 residues. The ends were cut back, 2 bases at V and 4 bases at J, with 9 bases in the middle. CDR1 and CDR2 (germline): MGHRA, YSYEKL. The CDR3: CASSQNTGYEQYF. The CDR3 DNA follows: TGCGCCAGCAGCCAAAATACGGGATACGAGCAGTACTTC.

The rearrangement links TRBV4-1 to TRBJ1-5, with D possibly TRBD1 on 6 matching bases. The CDR3 extends over 13 amino acids. Germline values: CDR1 MGHRA, CDR2 YSYEKL. V lost 1 base, J lost 6 bases, and 7 bases lay in between. The CDR3 sequence: CASSQGGAQPQHF. Here the CDR3 DNA reads TGCGCCAGCAGCCAAGGGGGGGCTCAGCCCCAGCATTTT.

This clonotype was picked up a small number of times. CDR3 protein: CASSQGGDYNEQFF. Here the CDR3 DNA reads TGCGCCAGCAGCCAAGGAGGGGACTACAATGAGCAGTTCTTC. The rearrangement joins TRBV4-1 to TRBJ2-1; D is perhaps TRBD1 or TRBD2 (5 bases each). The CDR3 loop spans 14 amino acids. The V end was cut by 1 base, the J end by 3 bases, with 7 bases between. Germline-derived CDR1 and CDR2 are MGHRA and YSYEKL.

This clonotype is medium-sized in the sample. V usage is TRBV7-6 and J usage is TRBJ2-3; 10 nucleotides align to TRBD2. Germline V gene sequence: CDR1 SGHVS, CDR2 FNYEAQ. V was pared by 5 bases and J by 4 bases, with 15 bases of the junction left unmatched. CDR3 length: 18 amino acids. The CDR3 DNA sequence: TGTGCCAGCAGCCTCCCGCGGAATAGCGGGGGGAGGGCAGATACGCAGTATTTT. Residues: CASSLPRNSGGRADTQYF.

This sequence joins TRBV4-1 and TRBJ1-2; 7 bases are a match to TRBD1. The CDR3 is made up of 14 amino acids. Trimming took 3 bases from V and 6 from J; bases not matched to a gene: 7. The germline CDR1 and CDR2 sequences are MGHRA and YSYEKL. For the CDR3, the DNA is TGCGCCAGCAGCCAGGCACAGGGGCGGGATGGCTACACCTTC. It codes for CASSQAQGRDGYTF.

Only a few counts were recorded for this clonotype. The CDR3 bases are TGTGCCAGCAGCATTATAGCGGGGGCCCAATCGGAGACCCAGTACTTC. Encoded protein: CASSIIAGAQSETQYF. The V gene is TRBV7-9, the J gene TRBJ2-5; 9 bases match TRBD2. The length of the CDR3 is 16 residues. The germline CDR1 and CDR2 sequences are SEHNR and FQNEAQ (reference sequence). V was pared by 5 bases and J by 5 bases, with 12 bases of the junction left unmatched. The full variable domain, in which reference TRBV7-9 and TRBJ2-5 provide the parts outside the CDR3, is DTGVSQNPRHKITKRGQNVTFRCDPISEHNRLYWYRQTLGQGPEFLTYFQNEAQLEKSRLLSDRFSAERPKGSFSTLEIQRTEQGDSAMYLCASSIIAGAQSETQYFGPGTRLLVL.

The chain links TRBV14 to TRBJ2-3; 7 nucleotides agree with TRBD1. V lost 1 base, J lost 3 bases, and 7 bases stayed unmatched. This CDR3 has 16 residues. Germline CDR1 and CDR2: SGHDN and FVKESK. This CDR3 is CASSQASRGWTDTQYF. Written as DNA, the CDR3 is TGTGCCAGCAGCCAAGCTAGCAGGGGGTGGACAGATACGCAGTATTTT.

The sample holds many counts of this clonotype. The chain has TRBV6-2 or TRBV6-3 and TRBJ2-1; TRBD1 or TRBD2 may be the D gene (5 bases each). The germline V gene encodes CDR1 MNHEY and CDR2 SVGEGT. The CDR3 is 14 amino acids. The V gene lost 2 bases and the J gene lost 5 bases, with 10 bases spanning the gap. The CDR3 here is CASSYGTFNNEQFF. The CDR3 nucleotides read TGTGCCAGCAGTTACGGGACGTTCAACAATGAGCAGTTCTTC.

The sample holds a few counts of this clonotype. J is TRBJ1-1 and V is TRBV28; tentative D call: TRBD1 (5 bases). Deletions cut 3 bases from V and 3 bases from J, with 11 bases between. There are 14 residues in the CDR3. Germline V gene sequence: CDR1 MDHEN, CDR2 SYDVKM. CDR3 residues: CASSFKGPHTEAFF. The CDR3 bases are TGTGCCAGCAGTTTCAAGGGGCCGCACACTGAAGCTTTCTTT. The full variable domain, with the rest looked up from reference TRBV28 and TRBJ1-1, is DVKVTQSSRYLVKRTGEKVFLECVQDMDHENMFWYRQDPGLGLRLIYFSYDVKMKEKGDIPEGYSVSREKKERFSLILESASTNQTSMYLCASSFKGPHTEAFFGQGTRLTVV.

The CDR3 is CASSDESSYEQYF. The CDR3 DNA follows: TGTGCCAGCAGTGATGAGAGCTCCTACGAGCAGTACTTC. The J gene is TRBJ2-7, the V gene TRBV2; D gene uncertain. Per germline, CDR1 SNHLY and CDR2 FYNNEI. Trimming removed 3 bases from V and 0 bases from J, with 6 bases in between. This CDR3 contains 13 residues.

The chain links TRBV6-5 to TRBJ2-7; TRBD1 matches at 11 bases. Trimming at V came to 4 bases and at J to 7 bases, leaving 6 bases not matched to a gene. The germline V gene encodes CDR1 MNHEY and CDR2 SVGAGI. The CDR3 runs to 14 residues. The CDR3 region has the DNA TGTGCCAGCAGTTCTAGGACAGGGGGCGAAGAGCAGTACGTC. Protein sequence: CASSSRTGGEEQYV.

This clonotype showed up many times. CDR3 residues: CASSSDPSGRQAFGEQYF. The CDR3 region has the DNA TGTGCCAGTAGTTCCGACCCCTCGGGACGTCAGGCGTTCGGCGAGCAGTACTTC. J is TRBJ2-7 and V is TRBV19; possibly TRBD1 or TRBD2 for D (5 bases each). CDR3 length equals 18 residues. Trimming took 5 bases from V and 6 from J, leaving 29 bases between them. Germline V gene sequence: CDR1 LNHDA, CDR2 SQIVND (reference sequence).

The CDR3 loop is CAISETGELNTGELFF. The DNA for the CDR3 is TGTGCCATCAGTGAGACGGGGGAACTGAACACCGGGGAGCTGTTTTTT. The chain is built from TRBV10-3 and TRBJ2-2, with a tentative D call TRBD2 (6 bases). From germline, CDR1 is ENHRY and CDR2 SYGVKD. CDR3 size: 16 residues. V was pared by 2 bases and J by 1 base, with 11 bases between.

The count of this clonotype is one. V gene TRBV6-4 combines with J gene TRBJ2-7, with 8 bases lining up with TRBD1. This CDR3 region has 17 residues. V was clipped by 3 bases and J by 3 bases; unmatched bases: 13. Germline assignment: CDR1 MRHNA and CDR2 SNTAGT. The CDR3 nucleotides are TGTGCCAGCAGTGAGGGTCGTCATTACAGGGGGAACTACGAGCAGTACTTC. Residues: CASSEGRHYRGNYEQYF.

The J gene is TRBJ1-2, the V gene TRBV4-1, with 7 bases aligning to TRBD1. Germline loops: CDR1 MGHRA, CDR2 YSYEKL. The V and J ends lost 2 bases and 5 bases, in that order; junction bases with no gene match: 8. CDR3 length: 15 residues. The CDR3: CASSQPGQLRYGYTF. The CDR3 nucleotides read TGCGCCAGCAGCCAACCGGGACAGCTGAGGTATGGCTACACCTTC.

The chain is built from TRBV14 and TRBJ2-7, with a weak D call TRBD2 (5 bases). Germline loops: CDR1 SGHDN, CDR2 FVKESK. V was cut by 0 bases and J by 0 bases, with 12 bases left in between. The CDR3 contains 16 residues. CDR3 DNA sequence: TGTGCCAGCAGCCAAGATCAGAGCGGCTACTCCTACGAGCAGTACTTC. Translating gives CASSQDQSGYSYEQYF.

This clonotype came up a few times. V and J are TRBV7-6 and TRBJ2-1; D possibly corresponds to TRBD1 (8 bases). V lost 4 bases and J lost 6, with 13 bases in between. Per the germline V gene, CDR1 is SGHVS and CDR2 is FNYEAQ. The CDR3 loop spans 14 amino acids. In DNA form, the CDR3 reads TGTGCCAGCAGCTACAGGGGGGGGGTCAATGAGCAGTTCTTC. It yields the protein CASSYRGGVNEQFF.